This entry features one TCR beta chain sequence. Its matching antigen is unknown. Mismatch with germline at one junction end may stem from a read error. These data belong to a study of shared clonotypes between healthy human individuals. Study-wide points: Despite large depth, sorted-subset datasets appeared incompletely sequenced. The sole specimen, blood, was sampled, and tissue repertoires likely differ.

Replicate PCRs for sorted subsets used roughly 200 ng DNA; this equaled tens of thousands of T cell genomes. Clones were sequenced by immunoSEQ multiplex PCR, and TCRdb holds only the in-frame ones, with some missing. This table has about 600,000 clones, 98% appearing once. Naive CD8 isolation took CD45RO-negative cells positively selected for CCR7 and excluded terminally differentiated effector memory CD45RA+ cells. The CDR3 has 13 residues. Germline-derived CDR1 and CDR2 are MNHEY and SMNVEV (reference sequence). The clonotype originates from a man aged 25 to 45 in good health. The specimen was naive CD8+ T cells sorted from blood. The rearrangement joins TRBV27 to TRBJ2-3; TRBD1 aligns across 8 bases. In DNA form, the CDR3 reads TGTGCCAGCAGTTTACCGACCAGGGGGCCGCTCTCTTTT. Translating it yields CASSLPTRGPLSF.